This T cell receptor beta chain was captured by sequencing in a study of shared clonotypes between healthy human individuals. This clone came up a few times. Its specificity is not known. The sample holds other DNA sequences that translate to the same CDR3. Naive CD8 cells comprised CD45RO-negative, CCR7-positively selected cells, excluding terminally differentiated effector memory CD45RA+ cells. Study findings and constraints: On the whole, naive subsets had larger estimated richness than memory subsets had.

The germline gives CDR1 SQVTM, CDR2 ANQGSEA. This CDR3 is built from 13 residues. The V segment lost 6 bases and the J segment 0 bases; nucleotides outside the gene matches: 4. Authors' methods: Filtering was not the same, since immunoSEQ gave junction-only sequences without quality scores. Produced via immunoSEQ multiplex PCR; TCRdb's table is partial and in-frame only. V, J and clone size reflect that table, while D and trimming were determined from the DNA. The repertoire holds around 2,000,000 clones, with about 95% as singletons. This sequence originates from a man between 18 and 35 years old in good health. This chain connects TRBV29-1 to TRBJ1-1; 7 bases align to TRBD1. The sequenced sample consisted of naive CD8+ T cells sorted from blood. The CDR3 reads CSVGGQLNTEAFF. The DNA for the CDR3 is TGCAGCGTCGGGGGACAGCTGAACACTGAAGCTTTCTTT.